One and the same sample provided the 15 T cell receptor beta chains below, sequenced in a study of OX40 agonist ivuxolimab in advanced cancers. Libraries were prepared by immunoSEQ multiplex PCR; TCRdb keeps only in-frame clonotypes and omits some of them. Among tens of thousands of clones, around 84% were seen once, and the ten largest hold approximately 4.2%. The starting material was CD4+ or CD8+ T cells sorted from blood, obtained in a trial of the OX40 agonist ivuxolimab. These receptors all come from an adult with an advanced solid tumor such as melanoma, head and neck, liver or kidney cancer.

This rearrangement joins TRBV11-2 to TRBJ1-1; 7 bases are a match to TRBD1. The germline V gene has CDR1 SGHAT and CDR2 FQNNGV. CDR3 length equals 12 residues. The V gene end was trimmed by 6 bases and the J gene end by 4 bases; junction bases not matched to a gene: 2. CDR3 region: CASSQGGTEAFF. CDR3 nucleotide sequence: TGTGCCAGCAGTCAGGGGGGCACTGAAGCTTTCTTT.

The chain carries TRBV6-1 and TRBJ2-4; 8 bases map to TRBD1. The CDR3 consists of 15 residues. V was clipped by 6 bases and J by 7 bases; unmatched bases: 11. Germline-derived CDR1 and CDR2 are MNHNS and SASEGT. In nucleotides, the CDR3 is TGTGCCAGCAGCACCCCTCGGACAGGGACGAACATTCAGTACTTC. Translated: CASSTPRTGTNIQYF.

This clone came up a few times. V is TRBV6-1 and J is TRBJ2-3; TRBD1 aligns across 7 bases. Germline-derived CDR1 and CDR2 are MNHNS and SASEGT. The CDR3 is 15 residues long. J gave up 1 base and V 3 bases, and 4 bases lay outside the gene matches. The CDR3 loop reads CASSDGDSGTDTQYF. DNA for the CDR3: TGTGCCAGCAGTGATGGGGACAGCGGCACAGATACGCAGTATTTT.

The rearrangement links TRBV7-9 to TRBJ2-1; 9 nucleotides match TRBD2. Trimming cost V 5 bases and J 0 bases; bases outside gene matches: 2. CDR1 and CDR2 from the germline V gene are SEHNR and FQNEAQ (reference sequence). The CDR3 contains 15 residues. Here the CDR3 reads CASSLSGGSYNEQFF. CDR3 nucleotide sequence: TGTGCCAGCAGCCTTAGCGGGGGCTCCTACAATGAGCAGTTCTTC.

The J gene is TRBJ2-1, the V gene TRBV27; D remains ambiguous. The V end was cut by 6 bases, the J end by 3 bases, with 6 bases between. This CDR3 is built from 12 residues. Germline CDR1 MNHEY, CDR2 SMNVEV (reference sequence). CDR3 residues: CASSTDYNEQFF. The CDR3 DNA is TGTGCCAGCAGCACAGACTACAATGAGCAGTTCTTC.

The chain has TRBV19 and TRBJ1-1, with 7 bases aligning to TRBD1. Trimming took 5 bases from V and 7 from J; bases not matched to a gene: 4. Germline V CDR1 and CDR2: LNHDA, SQIVND (reference sequence). The CDR3 contains 12 residues. The CDR3 loop reads CASSVRQGEAFF. CDR3 coding DNA: TGTGCCAGTAGTGTAAGACAGGGTGAAGCTTTCTTT.

In nucleotides, the CDR3 is TGTGCCAGCACCCGTGGGGCAACAACTAATGAAAAACTGTTTTTT. Protein: CASTRGATTNEKLFF. The chain links TRBV7-8 to TRBJ1-4; D possibly corresponds to TRBD1 (5 bases). V shed 7 bases and J shed 0 bases, with 12 bases lying between them. The CDR3 is 15 residues long. CDR1 and CDR2 (germline): SGHVS, FQNEAQ.

V usage is TRBV9 and J usage is TRBJ2-5; 10 nucleotides line up with TRBD2. Germline V gene data show CDR1 as SGDLS and CDR2 as YYNGEE. The CDR3 has 17 residues. V lost 3 bases, J lost 4 bases, and 12 bases stayed unmatched. The CDR3 loop is CASSAAGLALMGETQYF. The CDR3 nucleotides read TGTGCCAGCAGCGCCGCGGGACTAGCGTTAATGGGAGAGACCCAGTACTTC.

The chain links TRBV11-3 to TRBJ2-3; D is uncertain. Trimming took 2 bases from V and 2 from J, leaving 5 bases between them. CDR1 and CDR2 (germline): SGHNT, YENEEA. There are 13 residues in the CDR3. CDR3 region: CASSLSATDTQYF. CDR3 sequence (DNA): TGTGCCAGCAGCTTAAGCGCCACAGATACGCAGTATTTT.

As concerns this clone: One junction end does not reproduce the germline sequence, and a read error may be involved. This chain connects TRBV7-7 to TRBJ1-1; D is unclear. The CDR3 has 15 amino acids. Germline CDR1 SSHAT, CDR2 FNYEAQ (reference sequence). The CDR3 is CASSLIRIRSTEAFF. CDR3 in DNA: TGTGCTAGCAGCTTAATCAGGATTCGGAGCACTGAAGCTTTCTTT.

The rearrangement joins TRBV11-2 to TRBJ2-1; a weak D match, TRBD2 (7 bases). V was clipped by 1 base and J by 4 bases, with 17 bases between them. The CDR3 is made up of 17 amino acids. Germline CDR1 and CDR2: SGHAT and FQNNGV. The CDR3 sequence: CASSLVLTGGSYNEQFF. The CDR3 nucleotides read TGTGCCAGCAGCTTAGTTTTAACGGGGGGCTCGTACAATGAGCAGTTCTTC.

Here the CDR3 DNA reads TGTGCCAGCGGGACACACAGAGGATCCGGGGAGCTGTTTTTT. Amino acids: CASGTHRGSGELFF. The genes are TRBV19 and TRBJ2-2; D might be TRBD1 (6 bases). The V end lost 9 bases, the J end lost 6 bases, and 17 bases lay between the germline ends. Germline V lookup: CDR1 LNHDA, CDR2 SQIVND (reference sequence). The CDR3 is 14 residues long.

This clone appeared once. The CDR3 coding sequence is TGTGCCAGCGGCGGGACTAGCGGGAGGCCGGGGGAGCAGTACTTC. As protein: CASGGTSGRPGEQYF. V usage is TRBV28 and J usage is TRBJ2-7, with 15 bases that match TRBD2. After removal of 8 bases from V and 7 bases from J, the junction contained 9 bases not matched to a gene. The CDR3 spans 15 residues. Germline V lookup: CDR1 MDHEN, CDR2 SYDVKM.

This clone was seen just once. This chain links TRBV4-2 with TRBJ2-2, with D unresolved. In germline, CDR1 is LGHNA, CDR2 YNFKEQ. There are 17 residues in the CDR3. V gave up 0 bases and J gave up 4 bases, with 15 bases separating them. In nucleotides, the CDR3 is TGTGCCAGCAGCCAAGATCTTGGTAGCCTGGGCACCGGGGAGCTGTTTTTT. Translated: CASSQDLGSLGTGELFF.

The chain joins TRBV30 to TRBJ2-1; TRBD1 matches at 8 bases. The trim removed 5 bases at V and 4 bases at J, leaving 7 bases unmatched. The CDR3 is made up of 14 amino acids. Germline-derived CDR1 and CDR2 are GTSNPN and SVGIG (reference sequence). The chain's CDR3 is CAWGRGQGYNEQFF. DNA for the CDR3: TGTGCCTGGGGCCGTGGACAGGGATACAATGAGCAGTTCTTC.